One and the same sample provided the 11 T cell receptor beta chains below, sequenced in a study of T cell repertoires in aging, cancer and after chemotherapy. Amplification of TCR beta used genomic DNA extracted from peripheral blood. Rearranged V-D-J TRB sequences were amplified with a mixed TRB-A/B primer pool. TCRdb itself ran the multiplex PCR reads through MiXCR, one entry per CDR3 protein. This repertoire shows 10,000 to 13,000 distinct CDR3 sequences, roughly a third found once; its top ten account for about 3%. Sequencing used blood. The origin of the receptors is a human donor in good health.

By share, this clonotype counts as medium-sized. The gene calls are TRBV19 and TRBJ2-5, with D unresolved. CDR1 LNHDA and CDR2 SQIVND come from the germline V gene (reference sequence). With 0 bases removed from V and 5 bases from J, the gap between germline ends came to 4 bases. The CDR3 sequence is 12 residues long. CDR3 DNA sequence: TGTGCCAGTAGTATAGATCTCGAGACCCAGTACTTC. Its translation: CASSIDLETQYF.

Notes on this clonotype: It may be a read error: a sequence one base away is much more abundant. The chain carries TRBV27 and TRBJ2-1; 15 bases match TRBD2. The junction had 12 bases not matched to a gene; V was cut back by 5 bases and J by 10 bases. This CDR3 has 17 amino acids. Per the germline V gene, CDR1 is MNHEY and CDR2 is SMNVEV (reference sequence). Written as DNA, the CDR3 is TGTGCCAGCAGTCCCGGACTAGCGGGAGGGCAGAGGTACGAGCAGTTCTTC. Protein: CASSPGLAGGQRYEQFF.

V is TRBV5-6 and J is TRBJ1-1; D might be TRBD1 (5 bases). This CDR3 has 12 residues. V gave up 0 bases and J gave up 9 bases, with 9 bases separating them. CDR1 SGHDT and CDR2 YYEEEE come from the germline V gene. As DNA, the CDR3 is TGTGCCAGCAGCTTGGTGAGGGGCCAAGCTTTCTTT. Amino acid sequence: CASSLVRGQAFF.

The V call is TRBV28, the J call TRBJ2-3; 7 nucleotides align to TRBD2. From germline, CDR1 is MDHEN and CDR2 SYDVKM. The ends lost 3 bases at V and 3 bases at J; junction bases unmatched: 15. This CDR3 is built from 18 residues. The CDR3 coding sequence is TGTGCCAGCAGTTTGCCTGGACTAGTTGGGAGTATAACAGATACGCAGTATTTT. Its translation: CASSLPGLVGSITDTQYF.

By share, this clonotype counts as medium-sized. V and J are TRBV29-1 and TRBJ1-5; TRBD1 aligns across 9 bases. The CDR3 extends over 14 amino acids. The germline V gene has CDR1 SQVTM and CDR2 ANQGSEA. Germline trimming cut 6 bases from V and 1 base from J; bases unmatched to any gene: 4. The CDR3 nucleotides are TGCAGCGTCCGGACAGGGGTGAGCAATCAGCCCCAGCATTTT. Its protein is CSVRTGVSNQPQHF.

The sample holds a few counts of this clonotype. CDR3 DNA: TGTGCCAGCAGCTCACGGTTGAGGCTTAGCACAGATACGCAGTATTTT. Translation gives CASSSRLRLSTDTQYF. The chain combines TRBV7-2 with TRBJ2-3; no firm D call. Germline V gene sequence: CDR1 SGHTA, CDR2 FQGNSA. The CDR3 loop spans 16 amino acids. Trimming stripped 4 bases from V and 0 bases from J, with 14 bases between.

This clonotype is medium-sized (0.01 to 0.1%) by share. DNA for the CDR3: TGTGCCAGTAGTATAGGGCGGAAGACAGGGAACACCGGGGAGCTGTTTTTT. It encodes CASSIGRKTGNTGELFF. This chain links TRBV19 with TRBJ2-2, with D possibly being TRBD1 (6 bases). The CDR3 contains 17 residues. Trimming stripped 1 base from V and 1 base from J, with 13 bases between. Germline assignment: CDR1 LNHDA and CDR2 SQIVND (reference sequence).

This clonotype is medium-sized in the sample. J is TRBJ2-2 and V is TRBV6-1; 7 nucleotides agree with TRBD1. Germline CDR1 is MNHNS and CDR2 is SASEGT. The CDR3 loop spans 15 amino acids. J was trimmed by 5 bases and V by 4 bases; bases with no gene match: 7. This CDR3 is CASSAAVQGTGELFF. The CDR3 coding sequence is TGTGCCAGCAGTGCAGCCGTACAGGGGACCGGGGAGCTGTTTTTT.

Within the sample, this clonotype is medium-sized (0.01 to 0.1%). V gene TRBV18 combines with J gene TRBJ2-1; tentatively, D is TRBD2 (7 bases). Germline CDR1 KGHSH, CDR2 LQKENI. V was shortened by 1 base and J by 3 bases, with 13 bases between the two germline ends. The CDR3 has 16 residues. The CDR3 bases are TGTGCCAGCTCACCACGGAGGGGGGGCCTCTACAATGAGCAGTTCTTC. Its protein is CASSPRRGGLYNEQFF.

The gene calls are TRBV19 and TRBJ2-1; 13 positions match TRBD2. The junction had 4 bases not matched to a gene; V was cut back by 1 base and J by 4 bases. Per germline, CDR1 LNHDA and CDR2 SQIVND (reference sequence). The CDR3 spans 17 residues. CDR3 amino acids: CASSIGGGLAGYNEQFF. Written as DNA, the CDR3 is TGTGCCAGTAGTATAGGAGGGGGACTAGCGGGGTACAATGAGCAGTTCTTC.

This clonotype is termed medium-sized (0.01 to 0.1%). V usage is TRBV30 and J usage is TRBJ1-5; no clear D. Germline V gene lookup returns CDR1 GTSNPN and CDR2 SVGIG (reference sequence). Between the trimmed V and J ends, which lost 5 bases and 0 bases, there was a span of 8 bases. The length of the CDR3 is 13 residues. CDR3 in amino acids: CAWGRDSNQPQHF. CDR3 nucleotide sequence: TGTGCCTGGGGTAGGGATAGCAATCAGCCCCAGCATTTT.